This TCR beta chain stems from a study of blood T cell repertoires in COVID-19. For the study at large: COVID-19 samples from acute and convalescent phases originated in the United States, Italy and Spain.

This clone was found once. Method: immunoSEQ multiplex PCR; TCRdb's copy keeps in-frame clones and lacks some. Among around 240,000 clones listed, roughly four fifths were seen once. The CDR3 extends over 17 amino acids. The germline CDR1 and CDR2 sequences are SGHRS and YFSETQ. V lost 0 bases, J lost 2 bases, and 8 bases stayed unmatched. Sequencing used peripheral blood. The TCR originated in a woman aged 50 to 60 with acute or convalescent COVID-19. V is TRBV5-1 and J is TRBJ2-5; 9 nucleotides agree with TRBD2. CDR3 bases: TGCGCCAGCAGCTTGGCATATACTAGCGGGCTGCAAGAGACCCAGTACTTC. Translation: CASSLAYTSGLQETQYF.